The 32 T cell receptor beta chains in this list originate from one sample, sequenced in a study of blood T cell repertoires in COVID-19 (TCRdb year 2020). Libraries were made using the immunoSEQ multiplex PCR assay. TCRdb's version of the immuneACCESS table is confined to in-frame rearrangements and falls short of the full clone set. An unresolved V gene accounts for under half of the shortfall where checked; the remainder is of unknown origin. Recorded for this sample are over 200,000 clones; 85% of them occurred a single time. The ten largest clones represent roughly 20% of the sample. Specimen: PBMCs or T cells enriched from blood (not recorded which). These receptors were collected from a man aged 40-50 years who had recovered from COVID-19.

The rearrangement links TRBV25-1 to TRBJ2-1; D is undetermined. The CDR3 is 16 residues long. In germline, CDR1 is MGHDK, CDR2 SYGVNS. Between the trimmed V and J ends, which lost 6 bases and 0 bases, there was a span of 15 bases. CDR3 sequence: CASRYLKPSSYNEQFF. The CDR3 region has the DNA TGTGCCAGCAGATACCTTAAACCGAGCTCCTACAATGAGCAGTTCTTC.

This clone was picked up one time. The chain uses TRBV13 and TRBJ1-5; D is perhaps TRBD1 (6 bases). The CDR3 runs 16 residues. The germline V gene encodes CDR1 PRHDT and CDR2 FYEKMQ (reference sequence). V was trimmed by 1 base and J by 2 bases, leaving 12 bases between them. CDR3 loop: CASSLDGGRGNQPQHF. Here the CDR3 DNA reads TGTGCCAGCAGCTTAGATGGGGGCAGGGGCAATCAGCCCCAGCATTTT.

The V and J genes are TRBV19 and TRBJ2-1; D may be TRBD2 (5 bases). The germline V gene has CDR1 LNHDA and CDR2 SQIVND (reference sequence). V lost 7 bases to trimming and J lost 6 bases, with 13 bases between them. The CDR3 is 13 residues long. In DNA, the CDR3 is TGTGCCAGTAAATACGGCGGGTCCAATGAGCAGTTCTTC. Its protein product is CASKYGGSNEQFF. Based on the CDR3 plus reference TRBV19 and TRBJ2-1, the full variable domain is DGGITQSPKYLFRKEGQNVTLSCEQNLNHDAMYWYRQDPGQGLRLIYYSQIVNDFQKGDIAEGYSVSREKKESFPLTVTSAQKNPTAFYLCASKYGGSNEQFFGPGTRLTVL.

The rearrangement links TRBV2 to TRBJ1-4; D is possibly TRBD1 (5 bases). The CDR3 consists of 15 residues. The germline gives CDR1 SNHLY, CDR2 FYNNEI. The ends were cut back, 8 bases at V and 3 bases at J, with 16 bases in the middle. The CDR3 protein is CASGTGGDSNEKLFF. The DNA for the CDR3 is TGTGCCAGCGGGACGGGGGGGGACTCTAATGAAAAACTGTTTTTT.

The CDR3 reads CASSEFGGIGGKLFF. CDR3 in DNA: TGTGCCAGCAGTGAATTTGGGGGGATCGGGGGAAAACTGTTTTTT. The chain is built from TRBV25-1 and TRBJ1-4; D is perhaps TRBD1 (5 bases). The length of the CDR3 is 15 residues. V was clipped by 1 base and J by 10 bases, with 16 bases between them. The germline gives CDR1 MGHDK, CDR2 SYGVNS.

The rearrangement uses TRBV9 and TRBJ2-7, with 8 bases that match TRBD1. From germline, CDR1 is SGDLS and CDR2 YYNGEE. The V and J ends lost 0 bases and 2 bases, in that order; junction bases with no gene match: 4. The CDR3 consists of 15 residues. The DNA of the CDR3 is TGTGCCAGCAGCGTAGGTGACAGGGGTACCTACGAGCAGTACTTC. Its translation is CASSVGDRGTYEQYF. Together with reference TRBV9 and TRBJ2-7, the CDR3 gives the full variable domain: DSGVTQTPKHLITATGQRVTLRCSPRSGDLSVYWYQQSLDQGLQFLIQYYNGEERAKGNILERFSAQQFPDLHSELNLSSLELGDSALYFCASSVGDRGTYEQYFGPGTRLTVT.

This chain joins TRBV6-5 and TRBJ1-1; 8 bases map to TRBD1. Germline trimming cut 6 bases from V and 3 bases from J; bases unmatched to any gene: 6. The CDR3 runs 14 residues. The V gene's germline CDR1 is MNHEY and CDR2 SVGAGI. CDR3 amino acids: CASSSGGLDTEAFF. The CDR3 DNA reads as TGTGCCAGCAGCTCAGGGGGCTTGGACACTGAAGCTTTCTTT.

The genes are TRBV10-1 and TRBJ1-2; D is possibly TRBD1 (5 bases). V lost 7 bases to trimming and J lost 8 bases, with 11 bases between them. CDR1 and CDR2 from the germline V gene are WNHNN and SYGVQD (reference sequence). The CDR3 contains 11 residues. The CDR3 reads CASKGANGYTF. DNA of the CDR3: TGCGCCAGCAAAGGGGCTAACGGCTACACCTTC.

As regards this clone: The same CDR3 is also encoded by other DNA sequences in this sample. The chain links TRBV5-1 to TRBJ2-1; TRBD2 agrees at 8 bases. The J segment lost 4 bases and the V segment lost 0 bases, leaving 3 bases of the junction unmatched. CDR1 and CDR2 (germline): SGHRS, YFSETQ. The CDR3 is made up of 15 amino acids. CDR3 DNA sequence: TGCGCCAGCAGCTTGGGAGCGGGAGCGTACAATGAGCAGTTCTTC. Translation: CASSLGAGAYNEQFF.

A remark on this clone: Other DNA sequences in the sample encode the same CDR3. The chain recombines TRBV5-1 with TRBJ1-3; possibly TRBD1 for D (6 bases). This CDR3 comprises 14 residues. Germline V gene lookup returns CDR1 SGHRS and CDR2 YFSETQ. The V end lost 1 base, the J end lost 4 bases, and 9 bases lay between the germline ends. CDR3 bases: TGCGCCAGCAGCTTGACAGGGTACGGAAACACCATATATTTT. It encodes CASSLTGYGNTIYF.

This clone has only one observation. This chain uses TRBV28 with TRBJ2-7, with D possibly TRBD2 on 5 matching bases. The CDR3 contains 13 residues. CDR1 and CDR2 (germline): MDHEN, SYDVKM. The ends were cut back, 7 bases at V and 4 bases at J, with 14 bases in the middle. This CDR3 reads CASTAGRAYEQYF. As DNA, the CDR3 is TGTGCCAGCACCGCGGGCAGAGCTTACGAGCAGTACTTC. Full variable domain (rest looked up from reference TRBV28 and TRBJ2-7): DVKVTQSSRYLVKRTGEKVFLECVQDMDHENMFWYRQDPGLGLRLIYFSYDVKMKEKGDIPEGYSVSREKKERFSLILESASTNQTSMYLCASTAGRAYEQYFGPGTRLTVT.

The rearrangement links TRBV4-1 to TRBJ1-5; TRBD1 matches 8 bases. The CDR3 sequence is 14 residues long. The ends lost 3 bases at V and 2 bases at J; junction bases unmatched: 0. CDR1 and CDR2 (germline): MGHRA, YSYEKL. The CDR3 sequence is CASSQTGGNQPQHF. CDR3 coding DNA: TGCGCCAGCAGCCAGACAGGGGGCAATCAGCCCCAGCATTTT.

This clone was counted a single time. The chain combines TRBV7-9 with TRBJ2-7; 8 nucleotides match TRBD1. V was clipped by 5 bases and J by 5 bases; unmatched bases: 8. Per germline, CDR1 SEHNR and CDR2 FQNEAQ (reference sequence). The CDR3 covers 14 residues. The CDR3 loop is CASSVWAGGDEQYF. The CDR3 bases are TGTGCCAGCAGCGTGTGGGCAGGGGGCGACGAGCAGTACTTC.

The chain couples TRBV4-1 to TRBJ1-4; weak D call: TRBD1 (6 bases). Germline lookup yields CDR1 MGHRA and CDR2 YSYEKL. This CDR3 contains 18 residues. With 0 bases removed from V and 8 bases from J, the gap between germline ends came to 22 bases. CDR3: CASSQDPIRWQGTEKLFF. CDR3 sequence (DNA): TGCGCCAGCAGCCAAGATCCTATCCGATGGCAGGGGACCGAAAAACTGTTTTTT.

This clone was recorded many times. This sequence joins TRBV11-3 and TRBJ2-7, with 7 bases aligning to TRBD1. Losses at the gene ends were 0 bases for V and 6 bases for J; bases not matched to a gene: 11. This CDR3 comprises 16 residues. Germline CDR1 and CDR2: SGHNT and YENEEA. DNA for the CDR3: TGTGCCAGCAGCTTAGATCGAGGGGGCACTTTTAGCGAGCAGTACTTC. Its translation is CASSLDRGGTFSEQYF.

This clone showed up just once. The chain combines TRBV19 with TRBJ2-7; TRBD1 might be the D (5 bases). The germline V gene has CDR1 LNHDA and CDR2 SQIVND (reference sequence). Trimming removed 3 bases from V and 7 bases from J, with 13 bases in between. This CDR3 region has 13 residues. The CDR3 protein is CASSIQGSREQYF. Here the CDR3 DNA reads TGTGCCAGTAGTATTCAGGGTTCAAGGGAGCAGTACTTC.

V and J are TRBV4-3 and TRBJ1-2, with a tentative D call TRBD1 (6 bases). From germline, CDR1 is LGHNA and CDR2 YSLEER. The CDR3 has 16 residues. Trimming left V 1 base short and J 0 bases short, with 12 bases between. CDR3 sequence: CASSQGLQGSNYGYTF. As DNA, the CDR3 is TGCGCCAGCAGCCAAGGACTTCAGGGGTCTAACTATGGCTACACCTTC.

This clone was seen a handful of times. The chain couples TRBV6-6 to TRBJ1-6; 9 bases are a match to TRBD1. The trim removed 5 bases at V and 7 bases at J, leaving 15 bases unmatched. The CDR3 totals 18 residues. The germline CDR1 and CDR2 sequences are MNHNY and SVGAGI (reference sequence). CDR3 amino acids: CASSPGQGVTAWNSPLHF. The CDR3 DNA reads TGTGCCAGCAGTCCGGGACAGGGAGTGACGGCATGGAATTCACCCCTCCACTTT.

The CDR3: CASSIRDSSYEQYF. The CDR3 region has the DNA TGTGCCAGTAGTATACGGGACAGCTCCTACGAGCAGTACTTC. The chain carries TRBV19 and TRBJ2-7, with 7 bases that match TRBD1. V gave up 2 bases and J gave up 0 bases; unmatched junction bases: 1. Per germline, CDR1 LNHDA and CDR2 SQIVND (reference sequence). The CDR3 consists of 14 residues.

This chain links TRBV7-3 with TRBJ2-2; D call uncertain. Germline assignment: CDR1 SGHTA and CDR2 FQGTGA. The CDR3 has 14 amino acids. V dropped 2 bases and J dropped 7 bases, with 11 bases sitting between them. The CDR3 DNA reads TGTGCCAGCAGCTTATCGGGTCTTGGCGGGGAGCTGTTTTTT. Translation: CASSLSGLGGELFF.

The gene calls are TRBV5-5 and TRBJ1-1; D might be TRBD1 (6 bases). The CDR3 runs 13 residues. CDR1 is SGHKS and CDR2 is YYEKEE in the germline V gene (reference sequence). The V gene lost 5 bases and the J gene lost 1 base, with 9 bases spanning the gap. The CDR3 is CASSRQANTEAFF. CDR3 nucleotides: TGTGCCAGCAGTAGACAGGCGAACACTGAAGCTTTCTTT.

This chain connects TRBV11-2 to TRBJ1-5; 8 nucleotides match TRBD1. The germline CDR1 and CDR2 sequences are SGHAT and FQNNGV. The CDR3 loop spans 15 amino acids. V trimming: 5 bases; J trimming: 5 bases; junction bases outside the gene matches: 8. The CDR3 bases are TGTGCCAGCAGCCGGACAGGGCAGAACGATCAGCCCCAGCATTTT. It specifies CASSRTGQNDQPQHF.

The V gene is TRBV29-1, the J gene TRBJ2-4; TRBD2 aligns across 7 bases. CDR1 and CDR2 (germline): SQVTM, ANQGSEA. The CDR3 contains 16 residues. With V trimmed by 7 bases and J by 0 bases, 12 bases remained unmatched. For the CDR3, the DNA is TGCAGCGCCCCGGCGGGAGTTGAAAAAGCCAAAAACATTCAGTACTTC. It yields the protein CSAPAGVEKAKNIQYF.

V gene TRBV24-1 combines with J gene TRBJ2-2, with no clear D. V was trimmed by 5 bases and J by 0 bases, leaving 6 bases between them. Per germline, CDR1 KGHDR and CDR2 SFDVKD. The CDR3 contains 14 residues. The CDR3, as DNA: TGTGCCACCAGTGCTAGGACGAACACCGGGGAGCTGTTTTTT. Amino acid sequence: CATSARTNTGELFF.

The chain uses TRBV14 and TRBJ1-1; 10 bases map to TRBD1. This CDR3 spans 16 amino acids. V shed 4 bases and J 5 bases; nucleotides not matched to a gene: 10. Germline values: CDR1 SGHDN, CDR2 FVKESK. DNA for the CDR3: TGTGCCAGCAGCCCTCGCTGGGACAGGGGAAAGACTGAAGCTTTCTTT. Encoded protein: CASSPRWDRGKTEAFF.

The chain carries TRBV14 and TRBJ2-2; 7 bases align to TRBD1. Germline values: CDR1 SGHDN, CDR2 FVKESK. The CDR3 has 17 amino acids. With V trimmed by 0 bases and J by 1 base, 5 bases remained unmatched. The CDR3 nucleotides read TGTGCCAGCAGCCAAGATCTTGGGACAGTGAACACCGGGGAGCTGTTTTTT. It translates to CASSQDLGTVNTGELFF.

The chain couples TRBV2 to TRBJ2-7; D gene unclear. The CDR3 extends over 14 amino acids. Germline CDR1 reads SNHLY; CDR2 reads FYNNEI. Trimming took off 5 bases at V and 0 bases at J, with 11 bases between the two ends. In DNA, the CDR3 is TGTGCCAGCAGTCACGCGACAAGCTCCTACGAGCAGTACTTC. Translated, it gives CASSHATSSYEQYF.

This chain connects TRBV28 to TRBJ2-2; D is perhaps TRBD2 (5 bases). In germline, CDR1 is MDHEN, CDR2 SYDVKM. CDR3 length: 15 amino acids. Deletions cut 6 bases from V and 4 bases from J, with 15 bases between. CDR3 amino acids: CASSPPTGFTGELFF. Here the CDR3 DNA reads TGTGCCAGCAGCCCACCGACGGGGTTCACCGGGGAGCTGTTTTTT.

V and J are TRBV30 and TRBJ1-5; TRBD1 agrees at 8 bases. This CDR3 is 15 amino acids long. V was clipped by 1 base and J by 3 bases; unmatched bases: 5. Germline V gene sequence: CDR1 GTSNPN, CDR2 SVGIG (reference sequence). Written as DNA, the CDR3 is TGTGCCTGGAGTGATCCGGACAGGGACAATCAGCCCCAGCATTTT. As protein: CAWSDPDRDNQPQHF.

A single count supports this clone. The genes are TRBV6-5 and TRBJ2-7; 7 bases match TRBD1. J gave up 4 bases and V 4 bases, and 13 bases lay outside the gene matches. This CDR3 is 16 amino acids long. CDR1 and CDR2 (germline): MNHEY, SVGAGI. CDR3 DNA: TGTGCCAGCAGTTCCCGGGACAGTTCAATTCTATACGAGCAGTACTTC. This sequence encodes CASSSRDSSILYEQYF.

CDR3 bases: TGCAGCGTTCAGGGTTCTAACTATGGCTACACCTTC. This codes for CSVQGSNYGYTF. V and J are TRBV29-1 and TRBJ1-2; a weak D match, TRBD1 (5 bases). Germline V CDR1 and CDR2: SQVTM, ANQGSEA. This CDR3 comprises 12 residues. Trimming took 5 bases from V and 0 from J, leaving 7 bases between them.

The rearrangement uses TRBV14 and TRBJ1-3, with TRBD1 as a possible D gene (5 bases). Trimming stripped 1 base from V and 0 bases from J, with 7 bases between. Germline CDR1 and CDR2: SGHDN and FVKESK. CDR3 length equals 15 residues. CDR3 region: CASSQGGGSGNTIYF. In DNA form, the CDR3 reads TGTGCCAGCAGCCAAGGCGGGGGCTCTGGAAACACCATATATTTT.